This TCR beta chain was sequenced during a study of T cell repertoires in cytomegalovirus infection. Study background: Signatures in public TCR beta sequences pointed to both CMV infection and matching HLA type.

V dropped 3 bases and J dropped 10 bases, with 13 bases sitting between them. CDR1 is LNHDA and CDR2 is SQIVND in the germline V gene (reference sequence). CDR3 length equals 14 residues. This clonotype has ten or more counts. As yet, its antigen is unknown. TCRdb ran MiXCR on the reads and lists one entry per CDR3 protein. The repertoire consists of about a million distinct CDR3 sequences, with around 32% occurring once and the leading ten covering 13%. This material consisted of cultured CD8+ T cells from PBMCs, taken from culture after CMV antigen stimulation. This chain connects TRBV19 to TRBJ1-6; maybe TRBD1 (5 bases). This receptor was taken from a human donor in good health (CMV status not recorded). Some clones in this sample may be carry-over from other donors' samples. The DNA for the CDR3 is TGTGCCAGTAGTATCTGGAGCGGGGGATCACCCCTCCACTTT. Encoded protein: CASSIWSGGSPLHF.